This is a list of T cell receptor beta chains from one sample in a study of T cells in Graves' hyperthyroidism and ophthalmopathy. TCRdb reprocessed the multiplex PCR reads via MiXCR and lists one record per CDR3 protein. The table shows 280,000 or so distinct CDR3 sequences, with 13% to 15% occurring only once. The sequencing input was blood. The receptors were gathered from a woman between 50 and 59 years old with Graves' hyperthyroidism that later progressed to Graves' ophthalmopathy. Both conserved end residues are part of each CDR3. A D gene is named only where the DNA matches it firmly. Clone size, where shown, is once, few, many, or a class for clones that have expanded.

>TRBV19|TRBD1|few|TRBJ1-3|15
TGTGCCAGTAGTTCGGGACAGCTAGTCGGAAACACCATATATTTT
CASSSGQLVGNTIYF
>TRBV10-2|NA|many|TRBJ2-3|14
TGCGCCAGCAGTGAGTCCGGGACATCAGATACGCAGTATTTT
CASSESGTSDTQYF
>TRBV5-1|NA|many|TRBJ2-1|11
TGCGCCAGCAGCTTGGAGCGAGAGCAGTTCTTC
CASSLEREQFF
>TRBV20-1|NA|many|TRBJ2-2|13
TGCAGTGGAGCGGCAGTAGGGACCGGGGAGCTGTTTTTT
CSGAAVGTGELFF
>TRBV24-1|TRBD2|many|TRBJ2-5|16
TGTGCCACCAGTGGAATAGCGGGTGGGAGAATGGAGACCCAGTACTTC
CATSGIAGGRMETQYF
>TRBV29-1|NA|few|TRBJ2-1|14
TGCAGCGTTGCAACGATGGCATTGTTCAATGAGCAGTTCTTC
CSVATMALFNEQFF
>TRBV11-2|NA|few|TRBJ1-5|12
TGTGCCAGCAGTCAGATCGAGGGGGCCCAGCATTTT
CASSQIEGAQHF
>TRBV11-2|NA|many|TRBJ1-2|13
TGTGCCAGCAGCTTAGGCGGACTCTATGGCTACACCTTC
CASSLGGLYGYTF
>TRBV7-9|NA|many|TRBJ1-1|12
TGTGCCAGCAGCTCCCGACAGTTTGAAGCTTTCTTT
CASSSRQFEAFF
>TRBV3-1|NA|many|TRBJ2-7|13
TGTGCCAGCAGCCCCCCGGGACTTCCAGAGCAGTACTTC
CASSPPGLPEQYF
>TRBV29-1|TRBD2|many|TRBJ2-7|13
TGCAGCGTGAGACTAGCGGGGTCCTACGAGCAGTACTTC
CSVRLAGSYEQYF
>TRBV19|NA|NA|TRBJ1-1|15
TGTGCCAGTAGTCCGTCCGGGAAGGGGTGGACTGAAGCTTTCTTT
CASSPSGKGWTEAFF
>TRBV7-6|NA|many|TRBJ1-1|14
TGTGCCAGCAGCTCCTCAGGCGGGGACACTGAAGCTTTCTTT
CASSSSGGDTEAFF
>TRBV20-1|NA|many|TRBJ2-5|13
TGCAGTGCTAGAGGGACCCGGGGAGAGACCCAGTACTTC
CSARGTRGETQYF
>TRBV18|TRBD2|many|TRBJ2-7|15
TGTGCCAGCTCACCTAGGCTAGCGGCCTCCTACGAGCAGTACTTC
CASSPRLAASYEQYF
>TRBV5-1|NA|many|TRBJ2-7|13
TGCGCCAGCAGCTTGGGAAGTTCCGACGAGCAGTACTTC
CASSLGSSDEQYF
>TRBV29-1|TRBD1|many|TRBJ2-1|15
TGCAGCGCTCCGACAGGGGGCGGATATTACAATGAGCAGTTCTTC
CSAPTGGGYYNEQFF
>TRBV18|TRBD2|many|TRBJ2-3|17
TGTGCCAGCTCACCATTGAGGGGACTAAGAAACACAGATACGCAGTATTTT
CASSPLRGLRNTDTQYF
>TRBV28|TRBD1|NA|TRBJ1-1|13
TGTGCCAGCAGTCGGACAGGCTACACTGAAGCTTTCTTT
CASSRTGYTEAFF
>TRBV24-1|NA|many|TRBJ1-1|13
TGTGCCACCAGTGATCCTCGTCGGGGTGAAGCTTTCTTT
CATSDPRRGEAFF
>TRBV20-1|NA|few|TRBJ2-2|14
TGCAGTGCTAGAAGGGTTGGGGGAACCGGGGAGCTGTTTTTT
CSARRVGGTGELFF
>TRBV30|NA|many|TRBJ2-7|11
TGTGCCTGGACTCTCCTCCGGGAGCAGTACTTC
CAWTLLREQYF
>TRBV28|NA|NA|TRBJ1-4|15
TGTGCCAGCAGTACACCGGGACGGAGTAATGAAAAACTGTTTTTT
CASSTPGRSNEKLFF
>TRBV2|NA|many|TRBJ1-2|18
TGTGCCACCAACTTTCGCCCGAAACCCGGGACTCCCAACTATGGCTACACCTTC
CATNFRPKPGTPNYGYTF
>TRBV2|NA|many|TRBJ1-4|14
TGTGCCAGCAGGACGGGGTCCTCCAGTGAAAAACTGTTTTTT
CASRTGSSSEKLFF
>TRBV11-2|NA|once|TRBJ2-1|16
TGTGCCAGCAGCTGGGCCGGGACACTCAACTACAATGAGCAGTTCTTC
CASSWAGTLNYNEQFF
>TRBV5-6|TRBD1|many|TRBJ2-3|16
TGTGCCAGCAGCCAAGCCGGACAGGGGGTTACAGATACGCAGTATTTT
CASSQAGQGVTDTQYF
>TRBV11-2|NA|many|TRBJ2-1|13
TGTGCCAGCAGTCTTAGCGCTGGCTTTGGGCAGTTCTTC
CASSLSAGFGQFF
>TRBV5-1|NA|few|TRBJ2-7|14
TGCGCCAGCAGCTTATACCAGGGTGGCCACGAGCAGTACTTC
CASSLYQGGHEQYF
>TRBV20-1|NA|few|TRBJ2-5|14
TGCAGTGCAACAAAGGACGGCCCCCAAGAGACCCAGTACTTC
CSATKDGPQETQYF